This T cell receptor beta chain was sequenced in a study of blood T cell repertoires in COVID-19. In the study overall: PBMCs, B-cell-depleted T cells, or T cells were the source of the cDNA or gDNA that made up the material.

Original processing notes: Nucleated cell counts were estimated from reference gene primer amplification. Libraries were prepared by immunoSEQ multiplex PCR; TCRdb keeps only in-frame clonotypes and omits some of them. The D gene and trimming were derived from the DNA, and the V and J assignments and clone size from that table. The table lists hundreds of thousands of clones, 85% to 90% of them singletons. Sequenced material: peripheral blood. This TCR was sampled from an elderly man with acute or convalescent COVID-19.

Here the CDR3 DNA reads TGTGCCAGCAGCCTCGGACTAGCGGGCCTCAGGGGCAATGAGCAGTTCTTC. This sequence encodes CASSLGLAGLRGNEQFF. The rearrangement links TRBV6-2 or TRBV6-3 to TRBJ2-1; 11 bases fit TRBD2. Germline values: CDR1 MNHEY, CDR2 SVGEGT. The V and J ends lost 6 bases and 6 bases, in that order; junction bases with no gene match: 13. The CDR3 sequence is 17 residues long.